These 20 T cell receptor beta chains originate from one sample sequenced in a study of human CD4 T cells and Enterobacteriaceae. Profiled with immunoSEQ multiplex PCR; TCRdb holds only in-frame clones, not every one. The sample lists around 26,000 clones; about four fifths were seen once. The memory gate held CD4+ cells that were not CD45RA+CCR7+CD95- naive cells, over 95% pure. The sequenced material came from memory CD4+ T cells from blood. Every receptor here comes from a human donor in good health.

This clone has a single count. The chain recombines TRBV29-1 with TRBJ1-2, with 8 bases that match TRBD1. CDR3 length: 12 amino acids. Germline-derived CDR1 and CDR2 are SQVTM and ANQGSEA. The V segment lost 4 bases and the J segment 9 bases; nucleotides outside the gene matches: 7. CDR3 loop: CSVAGQAVSYTF. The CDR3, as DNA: TGCAGCGTTGCGGGACAGGCAGTCAGCTACACCTTC.

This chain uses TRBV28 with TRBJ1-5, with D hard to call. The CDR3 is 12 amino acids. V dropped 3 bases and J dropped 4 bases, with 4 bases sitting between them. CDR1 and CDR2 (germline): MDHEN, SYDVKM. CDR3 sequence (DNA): TGTGCCAGCAGTTTGGGTAATCAGCCCCAGCATTTT. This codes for CASSLGNQPQHF.

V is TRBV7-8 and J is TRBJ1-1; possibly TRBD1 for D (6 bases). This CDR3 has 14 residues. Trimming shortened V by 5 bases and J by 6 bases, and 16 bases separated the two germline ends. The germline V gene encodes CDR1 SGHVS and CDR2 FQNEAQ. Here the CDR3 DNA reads TGTGCCAGCAGCGCAACAACAGGGCGCGCTGAAGCTTTCTTT. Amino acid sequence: CASSATTGRAEAFF.

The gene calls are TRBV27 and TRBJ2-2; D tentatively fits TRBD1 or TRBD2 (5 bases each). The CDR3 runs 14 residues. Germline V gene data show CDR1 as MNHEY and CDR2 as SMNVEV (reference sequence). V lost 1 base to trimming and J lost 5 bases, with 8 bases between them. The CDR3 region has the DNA TGTGCCAGCAGTTTATGGGGGTGGACCGGGGAGCTGTTTTTT. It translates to CASSLWGWTGELFF.

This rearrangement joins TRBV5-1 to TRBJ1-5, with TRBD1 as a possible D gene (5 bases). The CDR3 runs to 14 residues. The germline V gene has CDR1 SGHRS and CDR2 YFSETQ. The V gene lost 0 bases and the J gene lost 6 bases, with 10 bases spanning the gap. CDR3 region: CASSLDGGSQPQHF. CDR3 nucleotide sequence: TGCGCCAGCAGCTTGGATGGGGGGAGTCAGCCCCAGCATTTT.

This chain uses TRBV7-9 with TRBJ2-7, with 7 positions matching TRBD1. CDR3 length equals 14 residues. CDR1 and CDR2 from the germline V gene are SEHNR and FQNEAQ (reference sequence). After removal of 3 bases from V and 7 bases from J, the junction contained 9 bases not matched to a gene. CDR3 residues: CASSFWTETGEQYF. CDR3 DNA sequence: TGTGCCAGCAGCTTCTGGACGGAGACAGGGGAGCAGTACTTC. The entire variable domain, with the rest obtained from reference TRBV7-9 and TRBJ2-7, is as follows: DTGVSQNPRHKITKRGQNVTFRCDPISEHNRLYWYRQTLGQGPEFLTYFQNEAQLEKSRLLSDRFSAERPKGSFSTLEIQRTEQGDSAMYLCASSFWTETGEQYFGPGTRLTVT.

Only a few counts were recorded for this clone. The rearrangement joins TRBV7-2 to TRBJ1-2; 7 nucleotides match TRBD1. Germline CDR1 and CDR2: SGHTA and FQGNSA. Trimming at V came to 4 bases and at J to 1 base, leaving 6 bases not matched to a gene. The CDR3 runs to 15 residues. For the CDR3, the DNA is TGTGCCAGCAGCTCCCTAACAGGGGATAACTATGGCTACACCTTC. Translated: CASSSLTGDNYGYTF.

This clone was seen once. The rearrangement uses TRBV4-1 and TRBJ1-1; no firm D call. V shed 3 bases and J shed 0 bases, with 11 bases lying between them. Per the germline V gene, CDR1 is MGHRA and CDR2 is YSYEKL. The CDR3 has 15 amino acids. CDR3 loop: CASSQEKPLNTEAFF. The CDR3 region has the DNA TGCGCCAGCAGCCAGGAAAAACCCCTGAACACTGAAGCTTTCTTT.

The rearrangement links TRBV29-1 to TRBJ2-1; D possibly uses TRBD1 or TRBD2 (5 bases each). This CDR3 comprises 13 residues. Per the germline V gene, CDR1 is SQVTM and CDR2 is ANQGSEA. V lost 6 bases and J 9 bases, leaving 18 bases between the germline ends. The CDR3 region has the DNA TGCAGCGTACTATTCCTGGGGGTTGGTGAGCAGTTCTTC. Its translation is CSVLFLGVGEQFF.

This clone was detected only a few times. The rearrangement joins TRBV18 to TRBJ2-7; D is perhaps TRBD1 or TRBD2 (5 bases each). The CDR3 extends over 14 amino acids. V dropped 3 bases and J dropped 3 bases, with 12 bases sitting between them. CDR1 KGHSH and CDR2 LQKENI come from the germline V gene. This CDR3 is CASSPGDHNYEQYF. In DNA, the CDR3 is TGTGCCAGCTCACCGGGGGACCACAACTACGAGCAGTACTTC.

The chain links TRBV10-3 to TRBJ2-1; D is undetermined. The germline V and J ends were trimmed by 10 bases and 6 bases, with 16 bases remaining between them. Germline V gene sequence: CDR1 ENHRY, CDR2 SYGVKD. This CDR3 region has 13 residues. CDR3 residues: CATGRFLANEQFF. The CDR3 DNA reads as TGTGCCACCGGCCGGTTCCTGGCCAATGAGCAGTTCTTC.

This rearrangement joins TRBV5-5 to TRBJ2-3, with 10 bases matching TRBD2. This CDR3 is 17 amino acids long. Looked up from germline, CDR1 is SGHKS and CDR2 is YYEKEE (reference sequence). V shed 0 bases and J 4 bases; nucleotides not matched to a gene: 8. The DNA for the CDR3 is TGTGCCAGCAGCTTGGCCATGAGCGGGGGGGCCTCAGATACGCAGTATTTT. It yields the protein CASSLAMSGGASDTQYF. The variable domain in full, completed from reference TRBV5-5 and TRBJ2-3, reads DAGVTQSPTHLIKTRGQQVTLRCSPISGHKSVSWYQQVLGQGPQFIFQYYEKEERGRGNFPDRFSARQFPNYSSELNVNALLLGDSALYLCASSLAMSGGASDTQYFGPGTRLTVL.

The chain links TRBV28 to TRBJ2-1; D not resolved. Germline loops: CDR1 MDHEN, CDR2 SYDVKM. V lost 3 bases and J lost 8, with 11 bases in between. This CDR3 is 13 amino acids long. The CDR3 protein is CASSFPKTYEQFF. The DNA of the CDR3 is TGTGCCAGCAGTTTCCCGAAGACGTATGAGCAGTTCTTC.

The CDR3 protein is CASSRLAGVTGNEQFF. DNA for the CDR3: TGTGCCAGCAGCCGACTAGCGGGAGTAACTGGCAATGAGCAGTTCTTC. The genes are TRBV11-2 and TRBJ2-1; 12 nucleotides line up with TRBD2. This CDR3 region has 16 residues. Germline V lookup: CDR1 SGHAT, CDR2 FQNNGV. J gave up 6 bases and V 5 bases, and 8 bases lay outside the gene matches.

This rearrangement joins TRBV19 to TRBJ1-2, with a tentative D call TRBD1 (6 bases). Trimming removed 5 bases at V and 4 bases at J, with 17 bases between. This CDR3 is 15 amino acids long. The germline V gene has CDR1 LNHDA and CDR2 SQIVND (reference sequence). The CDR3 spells CASSLSSGGSYGYTF. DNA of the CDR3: TGTGCCAGTAGTCTGTCATCTGGGGGCAGCTATGGCTACACCTTC.

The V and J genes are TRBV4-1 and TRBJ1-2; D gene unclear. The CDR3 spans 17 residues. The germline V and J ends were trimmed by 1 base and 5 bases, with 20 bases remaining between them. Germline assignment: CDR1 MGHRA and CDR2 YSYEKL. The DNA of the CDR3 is TGCGCCAGCAGCCAAGCGATGAGGGCAGGCAAGAGATATGGCTACACCTTC. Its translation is CASSQAMRAGKRYGYTF.

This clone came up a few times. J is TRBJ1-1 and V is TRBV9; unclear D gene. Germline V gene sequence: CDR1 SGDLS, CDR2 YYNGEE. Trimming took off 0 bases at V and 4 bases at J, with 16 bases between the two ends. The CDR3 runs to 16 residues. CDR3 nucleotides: TGTGCCAGCAGCGTAGAGGCCCGGGGTCTGGGCACTGAAGCTTTCTTT. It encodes CASSVEARGLGTEAFF.

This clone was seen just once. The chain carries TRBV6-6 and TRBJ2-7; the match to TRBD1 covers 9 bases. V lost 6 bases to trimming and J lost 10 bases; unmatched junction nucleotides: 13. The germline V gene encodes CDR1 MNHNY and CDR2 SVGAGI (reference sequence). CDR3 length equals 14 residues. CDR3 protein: CASSNPSTGGNQYF. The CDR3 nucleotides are TGTGCCAGCAGCAACCCATCAACAGGGGGCAACCAGTACTTC.

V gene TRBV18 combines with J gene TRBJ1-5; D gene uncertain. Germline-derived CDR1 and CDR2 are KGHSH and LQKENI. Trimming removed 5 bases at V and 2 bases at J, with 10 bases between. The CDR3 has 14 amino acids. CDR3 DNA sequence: TGTGCCAGCTCATTAGTCCCGGGCAATCAGCCCCAGCATTTT. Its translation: CASSLVPGNQPQHF.

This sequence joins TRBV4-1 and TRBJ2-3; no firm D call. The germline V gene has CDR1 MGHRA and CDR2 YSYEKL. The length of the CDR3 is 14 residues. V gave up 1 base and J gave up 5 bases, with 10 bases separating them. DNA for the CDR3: TGCGCCAGCAGCCAAGCCAGACCCGGAGATACGCAGTATTTT. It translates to CASSQARPGDTQYF.